This T cell receptor (beta chain) was documented in a study of regulatory T cells in long-lasting Graves disease. Indicated time point: newly diagnosed GD, antithyroid drugs for less than 3 months. RNA from PBMCs was the source of the TCR library. An endocrinology unit in Xi'an, China, supplied the patients. Researchers made TCR beta libraries by using iRepertoire HTBI primers and running Arm-PCR on CDR3 regions. TCRdb reprocessed the multiplex PCR reads via MiXCR and lists one record per CDR3 protein. This sample has about 620,000 distinct CDR3 sequences, with around 15% found just once. This sample was shared with a second study, whose subject was T cells in Graves' hyperthyroidism and ophthalmopathy. That publication notes: Diagnoses were made from clinical symptoms, serum measures (thyroxine and TRAb), thyroid ultrasound and orbital computed tomography.

This TCR was recovered from a woman in her 30s with Graves disease. This material consisted of peripheral blood mononuclear cells (PBMCs), taken at new diagnosis, from a patient treated with antithyroid drugs.

The CDR3 DNA is TGTGCCTGGAGCGCGGGTCCCTCTTCAATGCAGTTCTTC. Its protein is CAWSAGPSSMQFF. The chain combines TRBV30 with TRBJ2-1; TRBD2 might be the D (5 bases). V lost 3 bases and J lost 12, with 18 bases in between. The CDR3 has 13 residues. Germline V gives CDR1 GTSNPN, CDR2 SVGIG (reference sequence).